The 5 T cell receptor beta chains listed next were all sequenced from one sample in a study of blood T cell repertoires in COVID-19 (dated by TCRdb to 2018 to 2021). Preparation of the library involved the immunoSEQ multiplex PCR assay. TCRdb stores this immuneACCESS table with in-frame sequences only. Part of the clones is absent; in the studies checked, under half of the shortfall reflects unresolved V genes, and no reason is known for the rest. Across this sample there are some 200,000 clones, with over 75% seen only once. The biggest ten clones account for roughly 9.8% of the sample. The sequenced sample was peripheral blood. Every receptor here comes from a woman of 80 years or more with acute or convalescent COVID-19.

The chain uses TRBV4-3 and TRBJ2-3; possibly TRBD2 for D (6 bases). The V and J ends lost 0 bases and 0 bases respectively, with 16 bases between them. CDR1 and CDR2 (germline): LGHNA, YSLEER. CDR3 size: 18 residues. The CDR3 is CASSQDGGGGASTDTQYF. The CDR3 nucleotides are TGCGCCAGCAGCCAAGACGGGGGAGGAGGGGCTAGCACAGATACGCAGTATTTT.

The CDR3 sequence is CSVEVVLRGAAFF. DNA of the CDR3: TGCAGCGTTGAAGTGGTGCTCCGCGGGGCAGCTTTCTTT. The chain links TRBV29-1 to TRBJ1-1, with a weak D call TRBD1 (5 bases). This CDR3 has 13 amino acids. CDR1 is SQVTM, CDR2 ANQGSEA, per germline. Trimming cost V 1 base and J 10 bases, with 16 bases left between them.

This chain uses TRBV7-2 with TRBJ2-7; 11 nucleotides line up with TRBD2. J was trimmed by 3 bases and V by 1 base; bases with no gene match: 5. The CDR3 is made up of 16 amino acids. The germline V gene encodes CDR1 SGHTA and CDR2 FQGNSA. CDR3 amino acids: CASSLVATSGNYEQYF. CDR3 DNA sequence: TGTGCCAGCAGCTTAGTGGCGACTAGCGGGAACTACGAGCAGTACTTC.

This chain connects TRBV5-1 to TRBJ2-4; TRBD1 matches at 10 bases. V lost 3 bases and J lost 8; bases outside the gene matches: 5. CDR1 is SGHRS, CDR2 YFSETQ, per germline. CDR3 size: 14 residues. The CDR3 DNA reads TGCGCCAGCAGCTCACGGACAGGGGGGGACATTCAGTACTTC. This codes for CASSSRTGGDIQYF. The whole variable domain, remainder taken from reference TRBV5-1 and TRBJ2-4, is KAGVTQTPRYLIKTRGQQVTLSCSPISGHRSVSWYQQTPGQGLQFLFEYFSETQRNKGNFPGRFSGRQFSNSRSEMNVSTLELGDSALYLCASSSRTGGDIQYFGAGTRLSVL.

This sequence joins TRBV30 and TRBJ1-2; 7 nucleotides agree with TRBD1. The CDR3 contains 14 residues. Germline V gene data show CDR1 as GTSNPN and CDR2 as SVGIG (reference sequence). V shed 4 bases and J 2 bases; nucleotides not matched to a gene: 7. The CDR3 loop is CAWTQQGRNYGYTF. CDR3 DNA: TGTGCCTGGACCCAACAGGGGCGGAACTATGGCTACACCTTC.